Sequencing of this T cell receptor beta chain was carried out in a study of cytomegalovirus exposure and HLA in healthy donors. This CDR3 comprises 12 residues. V dropped 3 bases and J dropped 4 bases, with 9 bases sitting between them. Germline V gives CDR1 SQVTM, CDR2 ANQGSEA. As for this clone: What it recognizes is unknown.

Vbeta (60) and Jbeta (13) primers were used in the PCR. The method was immunoSEQ multiplex PCR; TCRdb's version includes in-frame clones alone and lacks a portion of them. Of 80,000 to 130,000 clones in the sample, around 80% were seen once. Study outcomes and limitations: For most TCR beta V segments, an earlier analysis put the productive rate at about 87% or about 30% of the time. For TCR beta chains, V- and J-gene trimming was later linked to a missense DCLRE1C variant. Available immune exposure information covered CMV serostatus only. Among the sequence variants, a highly shared cluster was likely an artifact of sequencing.

This receptor was identified in a woman aged 18-35 years in good health and CMV-seronegative. The chain employs TRBV29-1 and TRBJ1-2; D unclear. Sequenced: PBMCs. CDR3 loop: CSVEHGGYGYTF. CDR3 nucleotides: TGCAGCGTTGAGCACGGAGGCTATGGCTACACCTTC.